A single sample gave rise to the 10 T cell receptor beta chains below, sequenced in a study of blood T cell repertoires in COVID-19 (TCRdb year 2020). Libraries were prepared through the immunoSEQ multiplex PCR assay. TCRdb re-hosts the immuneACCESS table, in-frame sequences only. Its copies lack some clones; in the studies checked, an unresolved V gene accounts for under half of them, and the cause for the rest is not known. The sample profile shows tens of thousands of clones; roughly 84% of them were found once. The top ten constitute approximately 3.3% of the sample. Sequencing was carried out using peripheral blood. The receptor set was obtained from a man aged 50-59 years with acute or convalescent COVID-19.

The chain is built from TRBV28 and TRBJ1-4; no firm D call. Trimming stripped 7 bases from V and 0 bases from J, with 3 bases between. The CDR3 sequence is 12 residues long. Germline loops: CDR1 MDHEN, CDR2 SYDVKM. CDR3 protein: CASTATNEKLFF. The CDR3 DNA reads TGTGCCAGCACCGCAACTAATGAAAAACTGTTTTTT. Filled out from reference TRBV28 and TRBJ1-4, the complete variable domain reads DVKVTQSSRYLVKRTGEKVFLECVQDMDHENMFWYRQDPGLGLRLIYFSYDVKMKEKGDIPEGYSVSREKKERFSLILESASTNQTSMYLCASTATNEKLFFGSGTQLSVL.

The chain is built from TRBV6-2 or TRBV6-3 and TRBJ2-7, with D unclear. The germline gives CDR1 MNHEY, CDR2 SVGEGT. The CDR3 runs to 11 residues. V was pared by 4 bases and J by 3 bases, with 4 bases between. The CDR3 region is CASSSVYEQYF. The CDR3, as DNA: TGTGCCAGCAGTTCTGTCTACGAGCAGTACTTC.

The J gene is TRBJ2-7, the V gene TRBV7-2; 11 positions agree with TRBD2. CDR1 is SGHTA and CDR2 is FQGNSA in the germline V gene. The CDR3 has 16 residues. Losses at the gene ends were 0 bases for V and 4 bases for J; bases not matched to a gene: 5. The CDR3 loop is CASSLASGGAWYEQYF. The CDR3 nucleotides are TGTGCCAGCAGCTTAGCTAGCGGGGGGGCCTGGTACGAGCAGTACTTC.

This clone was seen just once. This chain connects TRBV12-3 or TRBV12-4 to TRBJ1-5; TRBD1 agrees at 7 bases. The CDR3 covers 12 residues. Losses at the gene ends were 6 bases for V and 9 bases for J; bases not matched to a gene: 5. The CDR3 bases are TGTGCCAGCAGGACAGGGAGAGTGCCCCAGCATTTT. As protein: CASRTGRVPQHF.

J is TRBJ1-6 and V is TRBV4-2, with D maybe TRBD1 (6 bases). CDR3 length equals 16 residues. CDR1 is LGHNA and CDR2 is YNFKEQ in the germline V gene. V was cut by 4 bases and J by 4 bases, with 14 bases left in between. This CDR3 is CASSLTWTEYNSPLHF. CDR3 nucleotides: TGTGCCAGCAGCCTCACGTGGACAGAGTATAATTCACCCCTCCACTTT.

CDR3 amino acids: CASSLVSGRYTF. The CDR3 nucleotides read TGTGCCAGCAGTTTAGTTTCGGGTCGCTACACCTTC. The chain combines TRBV12-3 or TRBV12-4 with TRBJ1-2; no reliable D call. This CDR3 spans 12 amino acids. V lost 1 base and J 9 bases, leaving 9 bases between the germline ends.

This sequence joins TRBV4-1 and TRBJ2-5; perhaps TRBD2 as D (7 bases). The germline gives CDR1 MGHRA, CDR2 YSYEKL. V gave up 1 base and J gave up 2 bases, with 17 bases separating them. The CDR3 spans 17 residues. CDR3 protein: CASSQVRLAGAQETQYF. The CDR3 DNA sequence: TGCGCCAGCAGCCAAGTAAGGTTGGCGGGGGCACAAGAGACCCAGTACTTC.

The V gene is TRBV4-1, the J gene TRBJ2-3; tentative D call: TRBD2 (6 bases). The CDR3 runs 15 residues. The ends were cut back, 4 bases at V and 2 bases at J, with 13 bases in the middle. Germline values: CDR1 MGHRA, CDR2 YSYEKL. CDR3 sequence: CASSPGLLPTDTQYF. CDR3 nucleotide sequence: TGCGCCAGCAGCCCCGGACTACTTCCCACAGATACGCAGTATTTT.

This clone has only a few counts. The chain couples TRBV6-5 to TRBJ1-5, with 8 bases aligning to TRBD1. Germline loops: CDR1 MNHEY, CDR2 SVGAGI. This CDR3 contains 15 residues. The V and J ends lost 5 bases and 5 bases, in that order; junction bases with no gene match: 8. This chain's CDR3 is CASSTRTGGYQPQHF. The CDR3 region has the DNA TGTGCCAGCAGTACCCGAACAGGGGGATATCAGCCCCAGCATTTT.

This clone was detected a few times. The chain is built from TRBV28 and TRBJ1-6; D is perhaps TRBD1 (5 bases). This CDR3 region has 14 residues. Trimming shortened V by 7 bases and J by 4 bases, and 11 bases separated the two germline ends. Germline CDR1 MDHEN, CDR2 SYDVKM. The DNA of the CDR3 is TGTGCCAGCATCCCCCAGGGTTATAATTCACCCCTCCACTTT. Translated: CASIPQGYNSPLHF.